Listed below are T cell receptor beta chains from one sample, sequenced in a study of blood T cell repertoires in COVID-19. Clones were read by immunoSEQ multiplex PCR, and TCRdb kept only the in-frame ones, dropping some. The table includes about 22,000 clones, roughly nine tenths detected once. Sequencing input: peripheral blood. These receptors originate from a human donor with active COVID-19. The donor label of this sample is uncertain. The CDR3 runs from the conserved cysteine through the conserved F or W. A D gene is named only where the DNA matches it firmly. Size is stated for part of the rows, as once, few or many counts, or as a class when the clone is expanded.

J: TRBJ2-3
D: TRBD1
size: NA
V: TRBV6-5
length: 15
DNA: TGTGCCAGCAGTTCCCGGACAGGGGTCGCAGATACGCAGTATTTT
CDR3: CASSSRTGVADTQYF

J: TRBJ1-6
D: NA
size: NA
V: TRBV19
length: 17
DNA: TGTGCCAGTAGTATTCCCCCCCGATTTGGTGGCAATTCACCCCTCCACTTT
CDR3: CASSIPPRFGGNSPLHF

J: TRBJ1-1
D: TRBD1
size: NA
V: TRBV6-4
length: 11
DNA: TGTGCCAGCAGGCAGGGGGCCCGAGCTTTCTTT
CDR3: CASRQGARAFF

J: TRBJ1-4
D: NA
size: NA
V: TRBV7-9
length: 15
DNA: TGTGCCAGCAGCTCGTCCCAAGCAGGGGAAGAAAAACTGTTTTTT
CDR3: CASSSSQAGEEKLFF

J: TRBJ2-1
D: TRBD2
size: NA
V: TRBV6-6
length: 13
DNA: TGTGCCAGCAGAGCGGGGGGGTACAATGAGCAGTTCTTC
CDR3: CASRAGGYNEQFF

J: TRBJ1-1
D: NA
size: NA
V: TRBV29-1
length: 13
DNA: TGCAGCGTTGAAGGGCAGTTGAACACTGAAGCTTTCTTT
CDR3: CSVEGQLNTEAFF

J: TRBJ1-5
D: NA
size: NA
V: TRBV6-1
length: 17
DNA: TGTGCCAGCAGTGAAGGAGGAGGTTACTATAGCAATCAGCCCCAGCATTTT
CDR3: CASSEGGGYYSNQPQHF

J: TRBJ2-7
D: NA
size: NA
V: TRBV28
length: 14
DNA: TGTGCCACGGCGGGGCCAGCGTACTCCTACGAGCAGTACTTC
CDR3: CATAGPAYSYEQYF

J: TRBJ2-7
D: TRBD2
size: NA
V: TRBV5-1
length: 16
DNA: TGCGCCAGCAGCTTCGTTAGCGGGGGACCGCCCGGCGAGCAGTACTTC
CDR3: CASSFVSGGPPGEQYF

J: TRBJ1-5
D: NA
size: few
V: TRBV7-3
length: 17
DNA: TGTGCCAGCAGCTCCTTTTTGGTGGGCAAGGGCAATCAGCCCCAGCATTTT
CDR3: CASSSFLVGKGNQPQHF

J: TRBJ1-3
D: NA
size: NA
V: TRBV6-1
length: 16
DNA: TGTGCCAGCAGTGAAGGGAGGGAATACTCTGGAAACACCATATATTTT
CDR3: CASSEGREYSGNTIYF

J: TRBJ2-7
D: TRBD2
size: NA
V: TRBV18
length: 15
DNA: TGTGCCAGCTCACCTAGGTCTAGCGGCTCCTACGAGCAGTACTTC
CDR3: CASSPRSSGSYEQYF

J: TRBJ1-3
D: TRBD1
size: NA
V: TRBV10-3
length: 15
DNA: TGTGCCATCAGTCCCTGGACAGGGCGTGGAAACACCATATATTTT
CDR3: CAISPWTGRGNTIYF

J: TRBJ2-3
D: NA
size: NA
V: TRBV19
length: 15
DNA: TGTGCCAGTAGTCCCCGGGCTGGGAGCGCAGATACGCAGTATTTT
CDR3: CASSPRAGSADTQYF

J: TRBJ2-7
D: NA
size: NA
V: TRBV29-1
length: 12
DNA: TGCAGCGTTGGCCAGGGGAACTCGGAGCAGTACTTC
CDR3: CSVGQGNSEQYF

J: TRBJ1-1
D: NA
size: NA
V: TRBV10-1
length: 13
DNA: TGCGCCAGCAGTGCTCCCGAAAATCAGGAAGCTTTCTTT
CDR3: CASSAPENQEAFF

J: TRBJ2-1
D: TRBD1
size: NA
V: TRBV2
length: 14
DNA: TGTGCCAGCAGTGATACCGGGACAGGCTGGTCCCAGTTCTTC
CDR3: CASSDTGTGWSQFF

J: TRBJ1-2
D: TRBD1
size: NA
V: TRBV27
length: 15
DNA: TGTGCCAGCAGTTTATCCTCAGGGGGCCCATATGGCTACACCTTC
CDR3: CASSLSSGGPYGYTF

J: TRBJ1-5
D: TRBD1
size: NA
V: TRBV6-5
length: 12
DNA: TGTGCCAGCAGTCCCGACAGGGGGACCCAGCATTTT
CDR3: CASSPDRGTQHF

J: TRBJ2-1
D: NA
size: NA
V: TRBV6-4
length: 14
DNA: TGTGCCAGCAGCTCGACGGGAGCTAGCAATGAGCAGTTCTTC
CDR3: CASSSTGASNEQFF

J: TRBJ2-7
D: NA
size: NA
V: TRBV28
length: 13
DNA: TGTGCCAGCAGTAATCCAGGGGGGTACGAGCAGTACTTC
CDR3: CASSNPGGYEQYF

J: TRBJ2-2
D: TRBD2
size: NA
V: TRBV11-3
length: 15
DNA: TGTGCCAGCAGCTTCGGCGGGAGTTCCACCGGGGAGCTGTTTTTT
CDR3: CASSFGGSSTGELFF

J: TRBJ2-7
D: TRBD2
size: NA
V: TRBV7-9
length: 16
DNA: TGTGCCAGCAGCCCTCGGACTAGCGGGGTGACCGACGAGCAGTACTTC
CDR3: CASSPRTSGVTDEQYF

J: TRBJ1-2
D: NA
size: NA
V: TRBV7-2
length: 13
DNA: TGTGCCAGCAGCTTATCCCAGAACTATGGCTACACCTTC
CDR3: CASSLSQNYGYTF

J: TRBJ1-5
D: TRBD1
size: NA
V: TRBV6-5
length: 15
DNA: TGTGCCAGCAGTCGCGGGACAGGGGCTCATCAGCCCCAGCATTTT
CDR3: CASSRGTGAHQPQHF

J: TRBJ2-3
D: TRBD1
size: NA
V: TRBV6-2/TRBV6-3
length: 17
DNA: TGTGCCAGCAGTTATCCCCAGGGGGCGCGAAACACAGATACGCAGTATTTT
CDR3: CASSYPQGARNTDTQYF

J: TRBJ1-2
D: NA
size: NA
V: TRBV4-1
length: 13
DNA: TGCGCCAGCAGCCAAGAGAGGGAGTGGGGCTACACCTTC
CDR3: CASSQEREWGYTF

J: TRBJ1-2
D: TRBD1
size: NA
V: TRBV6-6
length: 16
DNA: TGTGCCAGCAGTTTCAGACTATCGGGACAGGGCACCCTCTACACCTTC
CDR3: CASSFRLSGQGTLYTF

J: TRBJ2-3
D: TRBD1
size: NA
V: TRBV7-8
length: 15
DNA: TGTGCCAGCAGCCATTGGACAGGGGGCACAGATACGCAGTATTTT
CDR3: CASSHWTGGTDTQYF

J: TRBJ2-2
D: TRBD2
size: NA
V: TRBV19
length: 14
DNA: TGTGCCAGTAAAACGGGAGGGAACACCGGGGAGCTGTTTTTT
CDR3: CASKTGGNTGELFF

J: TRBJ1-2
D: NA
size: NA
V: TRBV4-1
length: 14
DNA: TGCGCCAGCAGCCAAGATCCCAGGGGCTATGGCTACACCTTC
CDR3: CASSQDPRGYGYTF

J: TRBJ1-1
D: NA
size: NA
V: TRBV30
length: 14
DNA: TGTGCCTGGAGCAATGGGGTCGGGGACACTGAAGCTTTCTTT
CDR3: CAWSNGVGDTEAFF

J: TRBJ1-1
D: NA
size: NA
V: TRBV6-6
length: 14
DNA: TGTGCCAGCAGTTACAGCGAGGGGAACACTGAAGCTTTCTTT
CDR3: CASSYSEGNTEAFF

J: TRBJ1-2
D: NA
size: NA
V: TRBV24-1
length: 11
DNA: TGTGCCACCTGGAGGTACGGCGGCTACACCTTC
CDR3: CATWRYGGYTF

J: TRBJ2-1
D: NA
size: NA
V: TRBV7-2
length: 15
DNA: TGTGCCAGCAGCTTATCCAGCGGTCCCTACAATGAGCAGTTCTTC
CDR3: CASSLSSGPYNEQFF

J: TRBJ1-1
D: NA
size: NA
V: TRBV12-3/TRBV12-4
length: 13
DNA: TGTGCCAGCAGCCGGACAGAACTCACTGAAGCTTTCTTT
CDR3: CASSRTELTEAFF

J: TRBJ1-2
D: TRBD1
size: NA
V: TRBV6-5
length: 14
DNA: TGTGCCAGCAGTTCCACAGGGGCGAACTATGGCTACACCTTC
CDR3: CASSSTGANYGYTF